This T cell receptor (beta chain) was recorded in a study of cytomegalovirus exposure and HLA in healthy donors. For the study at large: Per a later analysis, the 550 to 850 first-cohort and over 90 validation repertoires shared one platform.

Separate from the approximately 600-subject first cohort was the approximately 120-subject validation cohort, to which the donors belonged. Comments on this clone: Its target is not known.

The ends lost 6 bases at V and 4 bases at J; junction bases unmatched: 6. Germline values: CDR1 MRHNA, CDR2 SNTAGT. This CDR3 comprises 14 residues. Findings of the study overall: A few of the chains that were CMV-associated were confirmed in vitro to be specific for CMV antigens.

Measured with immunoSEQ multiplex PCR; TCRdb has only the in-frame clones, and not every one. The sample shows a few hundred thousand clones, roughly 89% of them seen only once. This rearrangement joins TRBV6-4 to TRBJ1-3, with 7 bases aligning to TRBD1. The clonotype originates from a woman between 18 and 29 years old in good health and CMV-seronegative. The sequenced sample consisted of PBMCs. The CDR3 region has the DNA TGTGCCAGCAGGACGACAGGGAGAGGAAACACCATATATTTT. Translating it yields CASRTTGRGNTIYF.